This TCR beta chain appears in the sequencing data of a study of T cell responses to AZD1222 COVID-19 vaccine. Produced via immunoSEQ multiplex PCR; TCRdb's table is partial and in-frame only. The sample holds roughly 120,000 clones, around 91% seen once. The receptor comes from an adult who received the AZD1222 COVID-19 vaccine. The starting material was peripheral blood, obtained 28 days after the second AZD1222 dose.

CDR3 DNA sequence: TGTGCCAGCAGCCTTGGGACTAGCGTCGAGCAGTACTTC. Protein sequence: CASSLGTSVEQYF. The chain carries TRBV3-1 (or the pseudogene TRBV3-2) and TRBJ2-7; 10 bases are shared with TRBD2. V gave up 4 bases and J gave up 6 bases; unmatched junction bases: 3. The CDR3 loop spans 13 amino acids. The germline CDR1 and CDR2 sequences are LGHDT and YNNKEL (reference sequence).